This T cell receptor beta chain was sequenced in a study of CD8+CD57+ T cells in acquired aplastic anemia. Patients selected for sequencing had displayed CD8+CD57+ cell expansion by flow cytometry. The patients all had a severe acquired aplastic anemia diagnosis. No therapy was given to patients before blood sampling. V shed 7 bases and J 2 bases; nucleotides not matched to a gene: 3. Germline V lookup: CDR1 SQVTM, CDR2 ANQGSEA. The CDR3 contains 12 residues. TCR beta VDJ and CDR3 were profiled, and genomic DNA was the template. TCRdb re-derived calls from the reads in MiXCR, one entry per CDR3 protein. Of some 170,000 distinct CDR3 sequences detected, nearly 65% appear once; the ten largest clones hold about 42%.

The clonotype comes from a human donor with aplastic anemia. This chain connects TRBV29-1 to TRBJ2-5; 8 bases match TRBD1. Material for sequencing was sorted CD4+, CD8+, or CD8+CD57+ T cells (not recorded which) from PBMCs. The CDR3 here is CSARDRQETQYF. The DNA for the CDR3 is TGCAGCGCTCGGGACAGGCAAGAGACCCAGTACTTC.